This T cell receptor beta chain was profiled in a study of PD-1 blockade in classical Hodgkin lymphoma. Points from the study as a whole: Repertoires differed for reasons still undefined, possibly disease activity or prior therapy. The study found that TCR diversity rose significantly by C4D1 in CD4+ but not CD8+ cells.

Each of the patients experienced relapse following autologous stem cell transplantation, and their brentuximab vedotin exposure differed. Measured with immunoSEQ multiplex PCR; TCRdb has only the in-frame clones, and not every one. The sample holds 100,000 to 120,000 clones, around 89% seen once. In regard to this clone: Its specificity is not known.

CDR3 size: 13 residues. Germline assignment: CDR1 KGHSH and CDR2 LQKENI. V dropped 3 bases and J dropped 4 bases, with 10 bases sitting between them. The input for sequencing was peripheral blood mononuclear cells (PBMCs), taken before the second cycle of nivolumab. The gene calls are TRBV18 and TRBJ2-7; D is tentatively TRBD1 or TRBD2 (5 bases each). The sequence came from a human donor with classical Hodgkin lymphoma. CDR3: CASSPGVGYEQYF. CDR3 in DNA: TGTGCCAGCTCACCGGGGGTGGGATACGAGCAGTACTTC.